This entry is about one T cell receptor beta chain. Antigen: not known. Assay: immunoSEQ multiplex PCR; the TCRdb copy retains only in-frame clones and omits some. The sample carries 40,000 to 50,000 clones, 81% recorded once. This record belongs to a study of STAT3 mutations in large granular lymphocyte leukemia. General study findings and limits: Every T-cell large granular lymphocyte leukemia patient had at least one immunodominant TCR beta clonotype.

This CDR3 region has 13 residues. Between the trimmed V and J ends, which lost 3 bases and 3 bases, there was a span of 8 bases. Germline CDR1 is LGHNA and CDR2 is YSLEER. The specimen was PBMCs. V gene TRBV4-3 combines with J gene TRBJ1-1, with D possibly being TRBD1 (5 bases). This TCR came from a human donor with T large granular lymphocyte leukemia. Some clones in this sample may be carry-over from other donors' samples. The CDR3 region has the DNA TGCGCCAGCAGCCAGGACACCTACACTGAAGCTTTCTTT. It translates to CASSQDTYTEAFF.